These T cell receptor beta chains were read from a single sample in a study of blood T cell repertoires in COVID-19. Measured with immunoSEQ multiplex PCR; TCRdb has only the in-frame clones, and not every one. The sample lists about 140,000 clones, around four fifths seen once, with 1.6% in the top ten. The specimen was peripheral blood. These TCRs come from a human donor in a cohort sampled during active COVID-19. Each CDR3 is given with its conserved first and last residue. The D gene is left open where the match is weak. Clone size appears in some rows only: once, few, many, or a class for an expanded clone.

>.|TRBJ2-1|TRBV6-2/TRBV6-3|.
TGTGCCAGCAGTTGGCTGTACAATGAGCAGTTCTTC
CASSWLYNEQFF
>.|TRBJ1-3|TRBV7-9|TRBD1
TGTGCCAGCAGCTTAGGTCCGCCCGGGACAGGGGGTCAAGGAAACACCATATATTTT
CASSLGPPGTGGQGNTIYF
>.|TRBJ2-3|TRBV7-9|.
TGTGCCAGCAGCTTAGCGAGCCCTAGCACAGATACGCAGTATTTT
CASSLASPSTDTQYF
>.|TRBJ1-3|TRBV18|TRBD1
TGTGCCAGCTCACCGAGGACAGGGGGCTCTGGAAACACCATATATTTT
CASSPRTGGSGNTIYF
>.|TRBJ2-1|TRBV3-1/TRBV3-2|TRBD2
TGTGCCAGCAGCCAAGTACGGCTAGCGGGAGGTCATCAGTTCTTC
CASSQVRLAGGHQFF
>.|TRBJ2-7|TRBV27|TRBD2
TGTGCCAGCAGTTTTACGGCTAGCGGGATGGGCGAGCAGTACTTC
CASSFTASGMGEQYF
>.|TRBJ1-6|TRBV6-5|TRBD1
TGTGCCAGCAGTTACTCGAACAGGGGTGATTCACCCCTCCACTTT
CASSYSNRGDSPLHF
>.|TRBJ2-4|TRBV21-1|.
TGTGCCAGCAGCAAGGGAGGCTTAGCCAAAAACATTCAGTACTTC
CASSKGGLAKNIQYF
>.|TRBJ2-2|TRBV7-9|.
TGTGCCAGCAGCTTTCGGTTGGCCGGGGAGCTGTTTTTT
CASSFRLAGELFF
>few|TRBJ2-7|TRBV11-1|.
TGTGCCAGCAGCTTAAAGGGGGGGCCCTACGAGCAGTACTTC
CASSLKGGPYEQYF
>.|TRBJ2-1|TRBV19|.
TGTGCCAGTAGTATTAGCACTCCGTCCTACAATGAGCAGTTCTTC
CASSISTPSYNEQFF
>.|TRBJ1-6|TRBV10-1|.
TGCGCCAGCAACCTCAGGGGAAGGGTCGGGTCACCCCTCCACTTT
CASNLRGRVGSPLHF
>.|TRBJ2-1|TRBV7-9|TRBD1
TGTGCCAGCAGCTCGACAGGGATCCCCTACAATGAGCAGTTCTTC
CASSSTGIPYNEQFF
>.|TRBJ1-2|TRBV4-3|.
TGCGCCAGCAGCCAAGGACTAACCAACTATGGCTACACCTTC
CASSQGLTNYGYTF
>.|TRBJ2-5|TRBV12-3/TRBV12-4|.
TGTGCCAGCACCAAAGGTTCGGGAGAGACCCAGTACTTC
CASTKGSGETQYF
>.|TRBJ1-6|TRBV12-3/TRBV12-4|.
TGTGCCAGCAGTTTCGGGGGGGGCTCACCCCTCCACTTT
CASSFGGGSPLHF
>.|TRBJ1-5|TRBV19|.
TGTGCCAGTAGGATACAAGGAGGGGCGAGCAATCAGCCCCAGCATTTT
CASRIQGGASNQPQHF
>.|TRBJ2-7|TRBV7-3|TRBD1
TGTGCCAGCAGCTTACAGGGACAGGGGACTTACGAGCAGTACTTC
CASSLQGQGTYEQYF
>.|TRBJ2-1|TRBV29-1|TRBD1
TGCAGCGTCTCCGGGACAGCCTACAATGAGCAGTTCTTC
CSVSGTAYNEQFF
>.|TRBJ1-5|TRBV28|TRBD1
TGTGCCAGCAAAGATCCGGGACAGGGTCTGTCGCGGCCCCAGCATTTT
CASKDPGQGLSRPQHF
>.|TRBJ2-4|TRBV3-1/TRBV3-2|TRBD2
TGTGCCAGCACCCTCGGGACTAGCGGGTTCTCGACCAAAAACATTCAGTACTTC
CASTLGTSGFSTKNIQYF
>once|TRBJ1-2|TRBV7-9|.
TGTGCCAGCAGCTGGAGAGGGCCCGAGGGCTACACCTTC
CASSWRGPEGYTF
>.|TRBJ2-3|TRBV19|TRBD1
TGTGCCAGTAGTACGGCCAGGGGGCTATCTACAGATACGCAGTATTTT
CASSTARGLSTDTQYF
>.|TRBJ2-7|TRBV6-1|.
TGTGCCAGCAGTGAATGGGGGGGGACAGGAGCCTACGAGCAGTACTTC
CASSEWGGTGAYEQYF
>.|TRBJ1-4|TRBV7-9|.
TGTGCCAGCAGCTTACTCGAGGGAATGAATGAAAAACTGTTTTTT
CASSLLEGMNEKLFF
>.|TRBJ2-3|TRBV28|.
TGTGCCAGCAGAACGGGAGACCGCACGCAGTATTTT
CASRTGDRTQYF
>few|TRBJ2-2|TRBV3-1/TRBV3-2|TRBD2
TGTGCCAGCAGCAGATCTCGGGACTACCAGAACACCGGGGAGCTGTTTTTT
CASSRSRDYQNTGELFF
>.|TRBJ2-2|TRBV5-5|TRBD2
TGTGCCAGCAGCTTCCGGGGGGATGGAACCGGGGAGCTGTTTTTT
CASSFRGDGTGELFF
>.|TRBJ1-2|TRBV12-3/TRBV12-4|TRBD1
TGTGCCAGCAGTGAATACAGGGGGCACGGCTACACCTTC
CASSEYRGHGYTF
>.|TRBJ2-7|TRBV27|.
TGTGCCAGCAGTGGGCGACAGGCGCCATTCTCCTACGAGCAGTACTTC
CASSGRQAPFSYEQYF
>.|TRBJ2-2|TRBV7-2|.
TGTGCCAGCAGCTTAAGGACAGCCACGGGGACCGGGGAGCTGTTTTTT
CASSLRTATGTGELFF
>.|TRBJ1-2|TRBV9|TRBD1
TGTGCCAGCAGCAGGACAGGGGGTTCAGGCTATGGCTACACCTTC
CASSRTGGSGYGYTF
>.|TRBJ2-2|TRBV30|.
TGTGCCTGGAGTGTACAAACGGGCACCGGGGAGCTGTTTTTT
CAWSVQTGTGELFF
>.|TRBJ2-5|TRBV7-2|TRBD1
TGTGCCAGCAGCCGCCAAGGGGGACAGTTAAAAGAGACCCAGTACTTC
CASSRQGGQLKETQYF
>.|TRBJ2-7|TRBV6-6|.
TGTGCCAGCAGCCCCTCTCTACCCTACGAGCAGTACTTC
CASSPSLPYEQYF
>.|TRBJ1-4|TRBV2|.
TGTGCCAGCAAGGGGACATTCGAAAAACTGTTTTTT
CASKGTFEKLFF
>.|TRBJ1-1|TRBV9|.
TGTGCCAGCAGCGTAGGCAGGCTAACTGAAGCTTTCTTT
CASSVGRLTEAFF
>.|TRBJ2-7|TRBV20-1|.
TGCAGTGCTAGTGGTGAGCCGTACGAGCAGTACTTC
CSASGEPYEQYF
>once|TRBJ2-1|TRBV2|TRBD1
TGTGCCAGCAAGGACAGGGGAGGCCTTACGGAGCAGTTCTTC
CASKDRGGLTEQFF
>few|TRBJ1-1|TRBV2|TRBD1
TGTGCCAGCAGTGGGACAGGCCATGGCGACACTGAAGCTTTCTTT
CASSGTGHGDTEAFF
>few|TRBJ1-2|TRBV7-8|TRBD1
TGTGCCAGCAGCCCTAAAAGACAGGGACGGGGCTACACCTTC
CASSPKRQGRGYTF
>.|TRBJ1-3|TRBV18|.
TGTGCCAGCTCACCAACAGCCAGCTACTCTGGAAACACCATATATTTT
CASSPTASYSGNTIYF
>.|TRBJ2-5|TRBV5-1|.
TGCGCCAGCCAAAGCGGACTCCGCGGGGTGGAGACCCAGTACTTC
CASQSGLRGVETQYF
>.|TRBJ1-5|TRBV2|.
TGTGCCAGCAGCTTACGGGATCTGGCCCAGCATTTT
CASSLRDLAQHF
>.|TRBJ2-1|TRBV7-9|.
TGTGCCAGCAAACGACTGACCTACAATGAGCAGTTCTTC
CASKRLTYNEQFF
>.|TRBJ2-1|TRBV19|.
TGTGCCAGTAGTTCCCTAGCGTTATACAATGAGCAGTTCTTC
CASSSLALYNEQFF
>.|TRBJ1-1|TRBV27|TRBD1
TGTGCCAGCAGCTTCGCCAACAGGGGCCGGGCGCCCGGTGAAGCTTTCTTT
CASSFANRGRAPGEAFF
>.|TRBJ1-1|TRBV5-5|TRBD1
TGTGCCAGCATCAGGGGGACGTATGAAGCTTTCTTT
CASIRGTYEAFF
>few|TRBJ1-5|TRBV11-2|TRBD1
TGTGCCAGCAGAGGACAGGGGATTGGTCAGCCCCAGCATTTT
CASRGQGIGQPQHF
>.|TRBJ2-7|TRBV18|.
TGTGCCAGCTCCAACTCAGGGAACCCCTACGAGCAGTACTTC
CASSNSGNPYEQYF
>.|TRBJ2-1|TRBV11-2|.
TGTGCCAGCAGCTTCCTAGTCGCCTACAATGAGCAGTTCTTC
CASSFLVAYNEQFF